The clone carrying this T cell receptor (beta chain) was detected ten times or more. Its antigen is still unknown. These data are taken from a study of T cells in Graves' hyperthyroidism and ophthalmopathy. Study-wide results and limits: Most clonotypes that expanded in the thyroid above 0.001 also showed up in blood.

V was cut by 3 bases and J by 2 bases, with 4 bases left in between. Per the germline V gene, CDR1 is MDHEN and CDR2 is SYDVKM. The CDR3 extends over 12 amino acids. Authors of the study amplified TCR beta CDR3 regions from RNA transcripts. A first-round RT-PCR of the TCR CDR3 used the HTBI primer set. TCRdb reprocessed the multiplex PCR reads via MiXCR and lists one record per CDR3 protein. The repertoire holds a few hundred thousand distinct CDR3 sequences, about 17% seen once, with approximately 40% in the top ten. The V gene is TRBV28, the J gene TRBJ2-5, with D uncertain. The TCR was taken from a man aged 35 to 55 with Graves' hyperthyroidism. Sequencing input: blood. The CDR3 spells CASSFLQETQYF. The CDR3 nucleotides read TGTGCCAGCAGTTTCCTTCAAGAGACCCAGTACTTC.